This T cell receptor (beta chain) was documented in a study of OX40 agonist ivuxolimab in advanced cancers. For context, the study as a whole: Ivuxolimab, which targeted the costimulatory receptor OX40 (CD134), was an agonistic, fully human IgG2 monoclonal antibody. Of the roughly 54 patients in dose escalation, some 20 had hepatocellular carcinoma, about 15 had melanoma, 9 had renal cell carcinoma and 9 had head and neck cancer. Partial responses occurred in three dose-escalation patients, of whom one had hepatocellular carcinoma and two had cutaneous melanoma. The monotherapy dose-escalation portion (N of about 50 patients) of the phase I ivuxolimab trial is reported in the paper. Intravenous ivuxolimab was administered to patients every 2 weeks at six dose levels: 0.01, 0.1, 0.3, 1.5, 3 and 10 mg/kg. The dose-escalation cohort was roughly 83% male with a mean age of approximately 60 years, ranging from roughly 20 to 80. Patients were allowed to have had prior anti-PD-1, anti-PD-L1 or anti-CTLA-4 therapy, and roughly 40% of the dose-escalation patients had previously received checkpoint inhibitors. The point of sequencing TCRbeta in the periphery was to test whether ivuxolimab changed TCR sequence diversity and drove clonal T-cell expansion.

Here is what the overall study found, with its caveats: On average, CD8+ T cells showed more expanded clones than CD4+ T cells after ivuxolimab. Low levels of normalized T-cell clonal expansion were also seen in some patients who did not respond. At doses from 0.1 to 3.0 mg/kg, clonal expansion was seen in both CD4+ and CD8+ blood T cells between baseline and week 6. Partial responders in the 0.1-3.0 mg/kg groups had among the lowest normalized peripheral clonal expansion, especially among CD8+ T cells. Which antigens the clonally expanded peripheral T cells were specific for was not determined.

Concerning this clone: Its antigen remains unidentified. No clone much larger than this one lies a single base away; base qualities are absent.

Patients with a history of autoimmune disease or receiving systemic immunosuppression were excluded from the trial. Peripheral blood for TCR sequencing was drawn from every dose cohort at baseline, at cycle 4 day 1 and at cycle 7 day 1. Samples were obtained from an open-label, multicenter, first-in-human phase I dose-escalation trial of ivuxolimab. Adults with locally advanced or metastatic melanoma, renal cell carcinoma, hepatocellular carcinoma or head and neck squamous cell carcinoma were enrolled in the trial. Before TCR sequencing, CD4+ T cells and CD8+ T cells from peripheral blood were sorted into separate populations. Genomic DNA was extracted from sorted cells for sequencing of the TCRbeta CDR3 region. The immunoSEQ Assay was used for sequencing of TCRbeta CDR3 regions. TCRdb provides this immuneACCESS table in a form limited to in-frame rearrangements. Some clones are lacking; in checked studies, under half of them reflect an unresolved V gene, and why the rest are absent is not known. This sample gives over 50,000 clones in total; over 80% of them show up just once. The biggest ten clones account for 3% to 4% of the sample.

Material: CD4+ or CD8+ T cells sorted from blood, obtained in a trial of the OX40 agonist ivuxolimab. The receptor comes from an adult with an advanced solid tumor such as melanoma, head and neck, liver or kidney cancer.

The DNA reads as follows: TGTGCCAGCAGCTTAGACCCGAATTCACCCCTCCACTTT. Translated, it reads CASSLDPNSPLHF. The chain is assembled from TRBV4-2 and TRBJ1-6; the D segment cannot be called with confidence. The cysteine opens and the phenylalanine closes a CDR3 of 13 amino acids. Only CDR3 DNA is held: 39 bases, read in frame from base 1. Reading the germline V gene gives CDR1 LGHNA and CDR2 YNFKEQ. Trimming costs V 5 bases and J 7 bases, and their ends lie 9 bases apart.